This T cell receptor beta chain was sequenced in a study of T cell responses to AZD1222 COVID-19 vaccine. The CDR3 totals 14 residues. The protocol was immunoSEQ multiplex PCR, while the TCRdb copy is restricted to in-frame clones and leaves out a portion. The sample holds 85,000 to 110,000 clones, 90% to 95% seen once. Study results and limitations: Researchers took repertoire samples only after the peak T cell response had come.

For this clone: The antigen is unknown.

The source is an adult in good health. Here the sequenced sample was peripheral blood, taken on day 0 of AZD1222 vaccination. This sequence joins TRBV21-1 and TRBJ1-1; TRBD1, the table's D call, was not compared with the DNA. TRBV21-1 is assigned pseudogene status. In DNA, the CDR3 is TGTGCCAGCAGCAAAGGACAGGGGTGGACTGAAGCTTTCTTT. Amino acids: CASSKGQGWTEAFF.